This TCR beta chain was sequenced during a study of blood T cells in healthy people across ages. Next came a second PCR, run for about 6 to 12 cycles, which used a sample-barcoded 5' primer along with a J-beta primer mix. One entry per CDR3 protein results from TCRdb running MiXCR on the 5' RACE reads. Among over 1.5 million distinct CDR3 sequences, roughly 49% were seen once, and the ten largest hold less than 2.5%. Germline V gives CDR1 SGHAT, CDR2 FQNNGV. This CDR3 has 19 amino acids. V lost 4 bases to trimming and J lost 2 bases; unmatched junction nucleotides: 15. Only a few counts were recorded for this clonotype.

Specimen: blood. The chain combines TRBV11-2 with TRBJ2-7, with TRBD2 matching 12 bases. The TCR was taken from a woman in her thirties or forties in good health. For the CDR3, the DNA is TGTGCCAGCAGCTATCCGATAAGGACTAGCGGGACCGTAACCTACGAGCAGTACTTC. Its translation: CASSYPIRTSGTVTYEQYF.